Shown below are 17 T cell receptor beta chains from a single sample sequenced in a study of shared clonotypes between healthy human individuals. Generated by immunoSEQ multiplex PCR, the TCRdb table keeps only in-frame clones and is missing some. The sample has more than 2,000,000 clones, around 90% seen once. The specimen sequenced was naive CD4+ T cells sorted from blood. Sample subset: CD45RA+ positively selected. All receptors derive from a young man in good health.

The table lists this clone with a count of one. This chain uses TRBV6-5 with TRBJ1-1; D is perhaps TRBD1 (5 bases). CDR3 size: 16 residues. The germline gives CDR1 MNHEY, CDR2 SVGAGI. V shed 2 bases and J shed 0 bases, with 13 bases lying between them. CDR3 in amino acids: CASSYGPGTVNTEAFF. CDR3 coding DNA: TGTGCCAGCAGTTACGGCCCCGGGACGGTGAACACTGAAGCTTTCTTT.

The chain uses TRBV5-1 and TRBJ2-6; D is unclear. The V end was cut by 3 bases, the J end by 3 bases, with 16 bases between. Germline V gene data show CDR1 as SGHRS and CDR2 as YFSETQ. CDR3 length: 17 amino acids. The CDR3 here is CASSSETQSYGANVLTF. DNA of the CDR3: TGCGCCAGCAGCTCCGAAACCCAGAGCTATGGGGCCAACGTCCTGACTTTC. The full variable domain, with the rest looked up from reference TRBV5-1 and TRBJ2-6, is KAGVTQTPRYLIKTRGQQVTLSCSPISGHRSVSWYQQTPGQGLQFLFEYFSETQRNKGNFPGRFSGRQFSNSRSEMNVSTLELGDSALYLCASSSETQSYGANVLTFGAGSRLTVL.

The chain carries TRBV6-1 and TRBJ2-3; 7 nucleotides match TRBD2. The CDR3 covers 16 residues. Germline V gene sequence: CDR1 MNHNS, CDR2 SASEGT. The J segment lost 0 bases and the V segment lost 2 bases, leaving 5 bases of the junction unmatched. CDR3 in amino acids: CASSETRRGSTDTQYF. CDR3 DNA: TGTGCCAGCAGTGAAACGAGGCGGGGGAGCACAGATACGCAGTATTTT.

This chain links TRBV5-4 with TRBJ2-2; D possibly corresponds to TRBD2 (6 bases). Between the trimmed V and J ends, which lost 3 bases and 6 bases, there was a span of 15 bases. CDR1 is SGHNT and CDR2 is YYREEE in the germline V gene (reference sequence). This CDR3 contains 15 residues. CDR3 protein: CASSSRRGTSGELFF. CDR3 nucleotides: TGTGCCAGCAGCTCCCGGAGGGGCACGTCCGGGGAGCTGTTTTTT.

The V call is TRBV14, the J call TRBJ2-7; 9 nucleotides agree with TRBD1. Trimming at V came to 3 bases and at J to 2 bases, leaving 5 bases not matched to a gene. Germline V gene sequence: CDR1 SGHDN, CDR2 FVKESK. The CDR3 contains 15 residues. The CDR3 region is CASSQSGTGTYEQYF. For the CDR3, the DNA is TGTGCCAGCAGCCAGTCCGGGACAGGGACCTACGAGCAGTACTTC.

V usage is TRBV11-2 and J usage is TRBJ2-3; 7 bases agree with TRBD2. Unmatched junction bases numbered 5, after V lost 2 bases and J lost 0 bases. CDR3 length: 16 residues. Germline V CDR1 and CDR2: SGHAT, FQNNGV. The CDR3 loop is CASSLYGGGSTDTQYF. Here the CDR3 DNA reads TGTGCCAGCAGCTTATATGGGGGAGGGAGCACAGATACGCAGTATTTT.

The chain couples TRBV2 to TRBJ2-7; TRBD2 matches at 12 bases. V lost 5 bases and J lost 6; bases outside the gene matches: 8. CDR1 is SNHLY, CDR2 FYNNEI, per germline. The CDR3 is made up of 15 amino acids. In DNA form, the CDR3 reads TGTGCCAGCAGTCCTAGCGGGAGGGCCTCCAGCGAGCAGTACTTC. As protein: CASSPSGRASSEQYF.

This clone turned up a few times. The rearrangement uses TRBV6-5 and TRBJ1-6; D is possibly TRBD1 (6 bases). The CDR3 loop spans 12 amino acids. CDR1 MNHEY and CDR2 SVGAGI come from the germline V gene. Trimming removed 10 bases at V and 9 bases at J, with 13 bases between. In nucleotides, the CDR3 is TGTGCCACCCGATCACAGGGTTCACCCCTCCACTTT. This gives the protein CATRSQGSPLHF.

This clone was seen a few times. The CDR3 reads CASSEMSRSGNTIYF. CDR3 coding DNA: TGTGCCAGCAGTGAAATGTCTAGGTCTGGAAACACCATATATTTT. The rearrangement joins TRBV25-1 to TRBJ1-3; no clear D. This CDR3 is 15 amino acids long. Germline V CDR1 and CDR2: MGHDK, SYGVNS. Trimming removed 2 bases from V and 1 base from J, with 9 bases in between.

V gene TRBV12-5 combines with J gene TRBJ1-3; a possible D gene is TRBD1 (5 bases). Germline V CDR1 and CDR2: LGHNT, FRNRAP. The CDR3 runs to 17 residues. The V end lost 0 bases, the J end lost 4 bases, and 16 bases lay between the germline ends. CDR3 DNA sequence: TGTGCTAGTGGTTTGGTAAGAAGGGCGCGGGGGGGAAACACCATATATTTT. It specifies CASGLVRRARGGNTIYF.

The rearrangement links TRBV21-1 to TRBJ2-3; TRBD1 reflects the table's D call only, with no check against the DNA. TRBV21-1 is classified as a pseudogene. The CDR3 runs 14 residues. CDR3 DNA sequence: TGTGCCAGCAGCAATGAGGGGGGCACAGATACGCAGTATTTT. Its translation: CASSNEGGTDTQYF.

The rearrangement uses TRBV29-1 and TRBJ2-5, with D tentatively TRBD2 (5 bases). Per the germline V gene, CDR1 is SQVTM and CDR2 is ANQGSEA. V lost 7 bases to trimming and J lost 1 base, with 13 bases between them. The CDR3 extends over 13 amino acids. Here the CDR3 DNA reads TGCAGCGGGGCCGTCAGCGGCCAAGAGACCCAGTACTTC. Its protein product is CSGAVSGQETQYF.

CDR3 region: CASSSRREGTEAFF. CDR3 sequence (DNA): TGTGCCAGCTCATCAAGGAGGGAGGGCACTGAAGCTTTCTTT. The chain combines TRBV18 with TRBJ1-1; no definite D call. Germline loops: CDR1 KGHSH, CDR2 LQKENI. V lost 5 bases and J lost 4, with 14 bases in between. This CDR3 has 14 amino acids.

The rearrangement links TRBV5-1 to TRBJ1-1, with 9 bases aligning to TRBD1. The CDR3 length is 15 residues. The V gene's germline CDR1 is SGHRS and CDR2 YFSETQ. V gave up 4 bases and J gave up 1 base; unmatched junction bases: 5. The CDR3 loop reads CASSGTGGRNTEAFF. The CDR3, as DNA: TGCGCCAGCAGCGGAACAGGGGGCAGGAACACTGAAGCTTTCTTT.

The chain couples TRBV6-6 to TRBJ2-2, with D possibly being TRBD1 (5 bases). In germline, CDR1 is MNHNY, CDR2 SVGAGI (reference sequence). V was shortened by 2 bases and J by 7 bases, with 14 bases between the two germline ends. This CDR3 is built from 15 residues. In DNA, the CDR3 is TGTGCCAGCAGTTACCCAGGGAAGGCGAGCGGGGAGCTGTTTTTT. This translates into CASSYPGKASGELFF.

The rearrangement joins TRBV6-5 to TRBJ2-7; a possible D gene is TRBD2 (6 bases). Trimming pared 2 bases from V and 0 bases from J, leaving 11 bases between. Germline assignment: CDR1 MNHEY and CDR2 SVGAGI. The CDR3 has 15 amino acids. The CDR3 is CASSYGSGVSYEQYF. Written as DNA, the CDR3 is TGTGCCAGCAGTTACGGATCGGGGGTCTCCTACGAGCAGTACTTC.

J is TRBJ2-5 and V is TRBV19; tentative D call: TRBD1 (6 bases). The V end was cut by 5 bases, the J end by 5 bases, with 12 bases between. Looked up from germline, CDR1 is LNHDA and CDR2 is SQIVND (reference sequence). There are 13 residues in the CDR3. In DNA, the CDR3 is TGTGCCAGTAGTCAACAGGGAGTGGAGACCCAGTACTTC. It specifies CASSQQGVETQYF.